This T cell receptor (beta chain) was obtained from a study of technical replicates of blood from a handful of donors. Here immunoSEQ multiplex PCR was the method, and the copy in TCRdb shows in-frame clones only, minus some. The sample includes 70,000 to 95,000 clones, 97% seen only once; the top ten take around 0.2%. CDR1 and CDR2 from the germline V gene are LNHDA and SQIVND (reference sequence). The CDR3 totals 13 residues. The V and J ends lost 11 bases and 9 bases, in that order; junction bases with no gene match: 13. The sequenced sample was T cells isolated from PBMCs. The TCR originated in a human donor in good health. The chain combines TRBV19 with TRBJ2-1, with 7 positions matching TRBD2. CDR3 DNA: TGTGCCGCGGCTGGGGGGGTACAAAGTGAGCAGTTCTTC. Amino acid sequence: CAAAGGVQSEQFF.